One sample yielded the 12 T cell receptor beta chains listed below, sequenced in a study of T-cell memory formation after mild COVID-19 (dated by TCRdb to 2020 to 2023). The library was built by means of 5' RACE. Reads for this sample came from an Illumina NovaSeq 6000. In-frame beta chains were kept once TCRdb had trimmed the public reads at Q25 with fastp and called clones with MiXCR. Rows with one shared CDR3 protein collapse into an entry with the most common genes and DNA. Here the sample has 400,000 to 500,000 distinct CDR3 sequences; over 15% occur a single time. 7.5% to 10% of the sample lies in the top ten. The source material was PBMCs or a T cell subset sorted from them (not recorded which). Receptors were obtained from an adult woman who had mild COVID-19 (a few samples of this study predate the infection). The sample titles of this study are shuffled in the database, so cell type and time point are left out; the donor was told from shared clones.

The chain is built from TRBV23-1 and TRBJ1-6, with D unresolved. TRBV23-1 has ORF status, its function being uncertain. Trimming cost V 0 bases and J 12 bases, with 0 bases left between them. The CDR3 runs to 10 residues. The CDR3 coding sequence is TGCGCCAGCAGTCAATCACCCCTCCACTTT. This gives the protein CASSQSPLHF.

The gene calls are TRBV5-1 and TRBJ2-2; D tentatively fits TRBD1 or TRBD2 (6 bases each). There are 16 residues in the CDR3. Germline V gives CDR1 SGHRS, CDR2 YFSETQ. Trimming stripped 2 bases from V and 5 bases from J, with 16 bases between. CDR3 sequence: CASSFHSQGTTGELFF. The CDR3 DNA reads TGCGCCAGCAGCTTTCATTCTCAGGGGACTACCGGGGAGCTGTTTTTT.

The chain recombines TRBV15 with TRBJ2-7; D not resolved. The CDR3 runs to 14 residues. Trimming stripped 0 bases from V and 5 bases from J, with 11 bases between. The germline CDR1 and CDR2 sequences are LNHNV and YYDKDF (reference sequence). CDR3 nucleotide sequence: TGTGCCACCAGCAGAGATCGGGTCCCGGACGAGCAGTACTTC. This encodes CATSRDRVPDEQYF. Full variable domain (rest looked up from reference TRBV15 and TRBJ2-7): DAMVIQNPRYQVTQFGKPVTLSCSQTLNHNVMYWYQQKSSQAPKLLFHYYDKDFNNEADTPDNFQSRRPNTSFCFLDIRSPGLGDTAMYLCATSRDRVPDEQYFGPGTRLTVT.

The chain has TRBV5-1 and TRBJ2-3, with 7 bases that match TRBD1. Trimming cost V 3 bases and J 0 bases; bases outside gene matches: 7. This CDR3 spans 16 amino acids. Germline values: CDR1 SGHRS, CDR2 YFSETQ. The chain's CDR3 is CASSWGQIPSTDTQYF. In DNA, the CDR3 is TGCGCCAGCAGCTGGGGACAGATACCTAGCACAGATACGCAGTATTTT.

The V and J genes are TRBV15 and TRBJ2-3, with D possibly being TRBD2 (6 bases). The CDR3 sequence is 13 residues long. Germline V CDR1 and CDR2: LNHNV, YYDKDF (reference sequence). V shed 2 bases and J shed 8 bases, with 11 bases lying between them. The CDR3 loop reads CATSRPEEGTQYF. In DNA, the CDR3 is TGTGCCACCAGCAGACCGGAGGAGGGTACGCAGTATTTT.

This clonotype was seen only a few times. The chain is built from TRBV10-3 and TRBJ2-1; 14 nucleotides line up with TRBD2. CDR1 ENHRY and CDR2 SYGVKD come from the germline V gene. V shed 4 bases and J 10 bases; nucleotides not matched to a gene: 9. The CDR3 extends over 16 amino acids. The CDR3 here is CAISARGLAGVGEQFF. DNA of the CDR3: TGTGCCATCAGTGCGCGGGGACTAGCGGGAGTCGGGGAGCAGTTCTTC.

This clonotype has a handful of counts. V is TRBV20-1 and J is TRBJ1-3; 10 bases align to TRBD1. The CDR3 is made up of 17 amino acids. CDR1 and CDR2 from the germline V gene are DFQATT and SNEGSKA (reference sequence). With V trimmed by 0 bases and J by 9 bases, 14 bases remained unmatched. CDR3 region: CSARDAQRDRGGGTIYF. DNA of the CDR3: TGCAGTGCTAGAGACGCACAGCGGGACAGGGGAGGAGGCACCATATATTTT.

A few counts support this clonotype. The chain has TRBV7-9 and TRBJ1-6; 7 bases are a match to TRBD1. This CDR3 comprises 14 residues. CDR1 is SEHNR and CDR2 is FQNEAQ in the germline V gene (reference sequence). V trimming: 3 bases; J trimming: 9 bases; junction bases outside the gene matches: 5. CDR3 protein: CASSLGQSGSPLHF. In DNA, the CDR3 is TGTGCCAGCAGCTTGGGACAGTCAGGTTCACCCCTCCACTTT.

CDR3 protein: CASSLARGTGANVLTF. The CDR3 region has the DNA TGTGCCAGCAGCTTGGCCCGGGGAACTGGGGCCAACGTCCTGACTTTC. The rearrangement links TRBV5-6 to TRBJ2-6, with a possible D match to TRBD2 (5 bases). The germline gives CDR1 SGHDT, CDR2 YYEEEE. CDR3 length: 16 residues. V shed 0 bases and J shed 2 bases, with 9 bases lying between them.

The chain uses TRBV5-1 and TRBJ1-1; D remains unclear. CDR1 and CDR2 (germline): SGHRS, YFSETQ. V lost 1 base, J lost 1 base, and 11 bases lay in between. The CDR3 covers 15 residues. The CDR3 nucleotides read TGCGCCAGCAGCTTGAATGAGAGACGGAACACTGAAGCTTTCTTT. This encodes CASSLNERRNTEAFF.

This clonotype was observed a handful of times. J is TRBJ2-7 and V is TRBV5-6; possibly TRBD2 for D (7 bases). Germline-derived CDR1 and CDR2 are SGHDT and YYEEEE. V was shortened by 4 bases and J by 6 bases, with 23 bases between the two germline ends. The CDR3 contains 16 residues. In DNA form, the CDR3 reads TGTGCCAGCAGCGCCCGGGGGGCCGGGGGATTACGCGAGCAGTACTTC. Translated: CASSARGAGGLREQYF.

The CDR3 region is CASSDRTGYYEQYF. As DNA, the CDR3 is TGTGCCAGCAGTGATAGGACAGGGTACTACGAGCAGTACTTC. This rearrangement joins TRBV2 to TRBJ2-7, with 8 bases fitting TRBD1. This CDR3 has 14 residues. CDR1 and CDR2 (germline): SNHLY, FYNNEI. Trimming removed 3 bases from V and 3 bases from J; junction bases left unmatched: 4.